Listed below are T cell receptor beta chains from one sample, sequenced in a study of blood T cell repertoires in COVID-19. Libraries were prepared by immunoSEQ multiplex PCR; TCRdb keeps only in-frame clonotypes and omits some of them. The table lists about 670,000 clones, 70% to 90% of them singletons. The sample comprised peripheral blood. The receptors were sampled from a young woman with acute or convalescent COVID-19. Each CDR3 is given with its conserved first and last residue. The order of the fields is clone size, V gene, D gene, J gene, CDR3 protein, CDR3 DNA. D genes are given only for firm matches. Clone size appears in some rows only: once, few, many, or a class for an expanded clone.

clone size: .; V gene: TRBV2; D gene: TRBD2; J gene: TRBJ2-7; CDR3 protein: CASSVLSGYEQYF; CDR3 DNA: TGTGCCAGCAGTGTCCTTAGCGGGTACGAGCAGTACTTC
clone size: .; V gene: TRBV27; D gene: TRBD2; J gene: TRBJ2-7; CDR3 protein: CASSLFAGGPCFEQYF; CDR3 DNA: TGTGCCAGCAGTTTATTCGCGGGGGGGCCGTGTTTCGAGCAGTACTTC
clone size: .; V gene: TRBV5-1; D gene: .; J gene: TRBJ1-5; CDR3 protein: CASSLEPGYQPQHF; CDR3 DNA: TGCGCCAGCAGCTTGGAGCCGGGATATCAGCCCCAGCATTTT
clone size: .; V gene: TRBV2; D gene: .; J gene: TRBJ2-2; CDR3 protein: CASSTGWATGELFF; CDR3 DNA: TGTGCCAGCTCTACAGGGTGGGCCACCGGGGAGCTGTTTTTT
clone size: .; V gene: TRBV4-1; D gene: TRBD2; J gene: TRBJ2-3; CDR3 protein: CASSQRLAGGLDTQYF; CDR3 DNA: TGCGCCAGCAGCCAGCGACTAGCGGGGGGGCTTGATACGCAGTATTTT
clone size: .; V gene: TRBV19; D gene: .; J gene: TRBJ1-1; CDR3 protein: CASSIRGGTEAFF; CDR3 DNA: TGTGCCAGTAGTATTAGGGGGGGCACTGAAGCTTTCTTT
clone size: .; V gene: TRBV9; D gene: .; J gene: TRBJ1-1; CDR3 protein: CASSVGKGALPEAFF; CDR3 DNA: TGTGCCAGCAGCGTAGGCAAAGGGGCGCTGCCTGAAGCTTTCTTT
clone size: many; V gene: TRBV27; D gene: .; J gene: TRBJ1-2; CDR3 protein: CASSSGGAHGYTF; CDR3 DNA: TGTGCCAGCAGTTCTGGGGGGGCGCATGGCTACACCTTC
clone size: .; V gene: TRBV25-1; D gene: TRBD1; J gene: TRBJ1-4; CDR3 protein: CATRRQGEKLFF; CDR3 DNA: TGTGCCACCCGTCGACAGGGTGAAAAACTGTTTTTT
clone size: .; V gene: TRBV27; D gene: .; J gene: TRBJ1-2; CDR3 protein: CASSLYAGGYGYTF; CDR3 DNA: TGTGCCAGCAGTTTATACGCCGGGGGATATGGCTACACCTTC
clone size: .; V gene: TRBV9; D gene: TRBD2; J gene: TRBJ2-1; CDR3 protein: CASSVGTSGGFNEQFF; CDR3 DNA: TGTGCCAGCAGCGTGGGGACTAGCGGGGGATTCAATGAGCAGTTCTTC
clone size: .; V gene: TRBV30; D gene: TRBD1; J gene: TRBJ1-4; CDR3 protein: CAWSSGQGGEKLFF; CDR3 DNA: TGTGCCTGGAGTTCGGGACAGGGTGGAGAAAAACTGTTTTTT
clone size: .; V gene: TRBV5-1; D gene: .; J gene: TRBJ2-3; CDR3 protein: CASTPLAGIRDTQYF; CDR3 DNA: TGCGCCAGCACCCCACTAGCCGGCATTCGGGATACGCAGTATTTT
clone size: .; V gene: TRBV15; D gene: TRBD1; J gene: TRBJ2-1; CDR3 protein: CATSRDRGDREQFF; CDR3 DNA: TGTGCCACCAGCAGGGACAGGGGTGATCGTGAGCAGTTCTTC
clone size: .; V gene: TRBV19; D gene: .; J gene: TRBJ1-6; CDR3 protein: CASRIRRGGDSPLHF; CDR3 DNA: TGTGCCAGTAGGATAAGGCGGGGAGGGGATTCACCCCTCCACTTT
clone size: .; V gene: TRBV5-1; D gene: TRBD1; J gene: TRBJ1-2; CDR3 protein: CASTPDRTGGGYTF; CDR3 DNA: TGCGCCAGCACCCCTGATAGGACAGGGGGAGGCTACACCTTC
clone size: few; V gene: TRBV6-6; D gene: TRBD1; J gene: TRBJ2-3; CDR3 protein: CASSYSGGSDTQYF; CDR3 DNA: TGTGCCAGCAGTTATTCAGGGGGCTCAGATACGCAGTATTTT
clone size: .; V gene: TRBV4-2; D gene: .; J gene: TRBJ1-2; CDR3 protein: CASSQDYRTSIYGYTF; CDR3 DNA: TGTGCCAGCAGCCAAGATTACAGGACGTCCATCTATGGCTACACCTTC
clone size: once; V gene: TRBV19; D gene: .; J gene: TRBJ1-3; CDR3 protein: CASSIARTTLLSGNTIYF; CDR3 DNA: TGTGCCAGTAGTATTGCGAGGACAACCCTCCTTTCTGGAAACACCATATATTTT
clone size: once; V gene: TRBV25-1; D gene: .; J gene: TRBJ1-3; CDR3 protein: CASSSQGSGNTIYF; CDR3 DNA: TGTGCCAGCAGTTCCCAGGGCTCTGGAAACACCATATATTTT
clone size: few; V gene: TRBV6-2/TRBV6-3; D gene: .; J gene: TRBJ1-1; CDR3 protein: CASSYSWGDEAFF; CDR3 DNA: TGTGCCAGCAGTTACTCATGGGGAGATGAAGCTTTCTTT
clone size: once; V gene: TRBV6-5; D gene: .; J gene: TRBJ1-5; CDR3 protein: CASTTGEGQQPQHF; CDR3 DNA: TGTGCCAGCACCACTGGGGAGGGGCAGCAGCCCCAGCATTTT
clone size: few; V gene: TRBV6-6; D gene: TRBD2; J gene: TRBJ2-7; CDR3 protein: CASSWGGLTMLHF; CDR3 DNA: TGTGCCAGCAGTTGGGGGGGACTAACAATGTTGCACTTC
clone size: .; V gene: TRBV1; D gene: .; J gene: TRBJ2-2; CDR3 protein: CTKSKECRGDTGELFF; CDR3 DNA: TGCACCAAATCGAAGGAGTGCAGGGGGGACACCGGGGAGCTGTTTTTT
clone size: .; V gene: TRBV4-1; D gene: .; J gene: TRBJ1-3; CDR3 protein: CASSQEGRIGNTIYF; CDR3 DNA: TGCGCCAGCAGCCAGGAGGGGAGGATCGGGAACACCATATATTTT
clone size: .; V gene: TRBV7-3; D gene: TRBD2; J gene: TRBJ2-1; CDR3 protein: CASSVTSGGFSYNEQFF; CDR3 DNA: TGTGCCAGCAGCGTGACTAGCGGGGGCTTCTCCTACAATGAGCAGTTCTTC
clone size: .; V gene: TRBV3-1/TRBV3-2; D gene: TRBD2; J gene: TRBJ2-3; CDR3 protein: CASSLLAGGGDTQYF; CDR3 DNA: TGTGCCAGCAGCTTATTAGCGGGGGGGGGAGATACGCAGTATTTT
clone size: few; V gene: TRBV9; D gene: .; J gene: TRBJ1-6; CDR3 protein: CASSVRQRSYYPLYNSPLHF; CDR3 DNA: TGTGCCAGCAGCGTGCGACAGAGATCCTACTATCCGCTCTATAATTCACCCCTCCACTTT
clone size: once; V gene: TRBV12-3/TRBV12-4; D gene: .; J gene: TRBJ1-1; CDR3 protein: CASSSRNFEAFF; CDR3 DNA: TGTGCCAGCAGTTCTCGTAATTTCGAAGCTTTCTTT